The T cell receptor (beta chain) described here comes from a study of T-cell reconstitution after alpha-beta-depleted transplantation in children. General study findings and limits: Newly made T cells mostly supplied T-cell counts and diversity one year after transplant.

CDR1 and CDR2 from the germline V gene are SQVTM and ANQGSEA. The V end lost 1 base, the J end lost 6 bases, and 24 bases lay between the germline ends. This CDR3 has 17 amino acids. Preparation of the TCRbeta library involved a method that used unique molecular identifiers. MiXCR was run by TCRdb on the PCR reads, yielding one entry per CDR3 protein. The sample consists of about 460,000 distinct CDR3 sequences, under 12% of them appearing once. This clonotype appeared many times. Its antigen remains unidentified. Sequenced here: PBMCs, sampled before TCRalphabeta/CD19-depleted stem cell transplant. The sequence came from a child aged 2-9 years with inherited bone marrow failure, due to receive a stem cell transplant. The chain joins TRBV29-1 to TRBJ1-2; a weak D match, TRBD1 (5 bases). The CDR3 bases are TGCAGCGTTGAAGGGGAAGAGGGGTACGGGATAGTGGATGGCTACACCTTC. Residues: CSVEGEEGYGIVDGYTF. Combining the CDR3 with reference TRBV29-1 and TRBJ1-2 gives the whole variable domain SAVISQKPSRDICQRGTSLTIQCQVDSQVTMMFWYRQQPGQSLTLIATANQGSEATYESGFVIDKFPISRPNLTFSTLTVSNMSPEDSSIYLCSVEGEEGYGIVDGYTFGSGTRLTVV.